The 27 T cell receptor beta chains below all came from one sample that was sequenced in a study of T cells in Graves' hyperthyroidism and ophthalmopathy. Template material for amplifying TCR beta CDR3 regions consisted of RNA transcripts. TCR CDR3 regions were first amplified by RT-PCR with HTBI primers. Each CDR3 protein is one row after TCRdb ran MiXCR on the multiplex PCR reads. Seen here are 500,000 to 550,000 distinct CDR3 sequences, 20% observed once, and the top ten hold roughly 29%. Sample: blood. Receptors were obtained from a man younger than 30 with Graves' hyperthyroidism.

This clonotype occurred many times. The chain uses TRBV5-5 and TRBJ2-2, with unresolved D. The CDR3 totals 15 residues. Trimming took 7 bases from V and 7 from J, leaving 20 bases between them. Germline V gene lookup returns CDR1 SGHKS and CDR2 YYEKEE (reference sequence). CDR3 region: CASRNGVSWSGELFF. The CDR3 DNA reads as TGTGCCAGCCGTAATGGGGTGTCTTGGAGCGGGGAGCTGTTTTTT.

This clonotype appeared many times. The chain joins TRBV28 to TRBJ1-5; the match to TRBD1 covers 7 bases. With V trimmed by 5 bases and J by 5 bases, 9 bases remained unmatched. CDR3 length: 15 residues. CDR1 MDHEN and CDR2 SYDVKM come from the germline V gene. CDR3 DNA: TGTGCCAGCAGTCGAACAGGGGCCAGCTATCAGCCCCAGCATTTT. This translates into CASSRTGASYQPQHF.

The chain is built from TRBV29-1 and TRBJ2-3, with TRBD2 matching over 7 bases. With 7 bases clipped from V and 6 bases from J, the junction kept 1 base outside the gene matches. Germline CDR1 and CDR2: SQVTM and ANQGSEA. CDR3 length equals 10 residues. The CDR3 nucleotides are TGCAGCGCCGGGGGGGATACGCAGTATTTT. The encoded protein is CSAGGDTQYF.

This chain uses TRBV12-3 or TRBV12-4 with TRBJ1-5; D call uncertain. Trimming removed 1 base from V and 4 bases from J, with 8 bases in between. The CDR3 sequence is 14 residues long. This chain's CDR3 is CASSLGYVNQPQHF. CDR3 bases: TGTGCCAGCAGTTTAGGTTACGTAAATCAGCCCCAGCATTTT.

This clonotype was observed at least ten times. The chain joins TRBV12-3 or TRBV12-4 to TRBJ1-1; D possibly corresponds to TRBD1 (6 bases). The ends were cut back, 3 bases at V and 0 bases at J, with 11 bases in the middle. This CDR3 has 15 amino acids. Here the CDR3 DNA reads TGTGCCAGCAGTTTCTCCCGGACAGTGAACACTGAAGCTTTCTTT. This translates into CASSFSRTVNTEAFF.

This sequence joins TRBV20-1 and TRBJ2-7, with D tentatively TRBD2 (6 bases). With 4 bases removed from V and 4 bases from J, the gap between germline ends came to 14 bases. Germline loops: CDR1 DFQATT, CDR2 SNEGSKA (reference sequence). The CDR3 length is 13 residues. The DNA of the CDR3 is TGCAGTGCTATCACGGGACTGAATTACGAGCAGTACTTC. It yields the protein CSAITGLNYEQYF.

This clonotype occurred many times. DNA of the CDR3: TGTGCCAGCAGACTCTACAGGGAGGACACCGGGGAGCTGTTTTTT. This translates into CASRLYREDTGELFF. The rearrangement links TRBV6-1 to TRBJ2-2, with D perhaps being TRBD1 or TRBD2 (6 bases each). The CDR3 covers 15 residues. Germline CDR1 MNHNS, CDR2 SASEGT. Trimming took off 6 bases at V and 3 bases at J, with 14 bases between the two ends.

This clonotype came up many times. CDR3 region: CASSLTIDGSYSNQPQHF. Here the CDR3 DNA reads TGTGCCAGCAGTTTGACGATCGACGGAAGCTATAGCAATCAGCCCCAGCATTTT. This chain connects TRBV28 to TRBJ1-5; the D is unclear. The CDR3 is 18 amino acids. Between the trimmed V and J ends, which lost 3 bases and 0 bases, there was a span of 18 bases. From germline, CDR1 is MDHEN and CDR2 SYDVKM.

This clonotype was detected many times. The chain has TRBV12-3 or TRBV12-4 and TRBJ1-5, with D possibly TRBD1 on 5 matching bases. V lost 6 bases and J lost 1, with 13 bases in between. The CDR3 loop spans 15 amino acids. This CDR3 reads CASSWGERSNQPQHF. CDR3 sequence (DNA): TGTGCCAGCAGCTGGGGGGAGAGGAGCAATCAGCCCCAGCATTTT.

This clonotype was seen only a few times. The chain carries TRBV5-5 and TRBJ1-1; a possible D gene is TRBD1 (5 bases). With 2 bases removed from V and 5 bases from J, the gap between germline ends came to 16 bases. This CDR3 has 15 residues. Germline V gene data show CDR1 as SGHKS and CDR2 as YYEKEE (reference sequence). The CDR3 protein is CASSFVNPGLTEAFF. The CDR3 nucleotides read TGTGCCAGCAGCTTTGTTAACCCGGGGCTAACTGAAGCTTTCTTT.

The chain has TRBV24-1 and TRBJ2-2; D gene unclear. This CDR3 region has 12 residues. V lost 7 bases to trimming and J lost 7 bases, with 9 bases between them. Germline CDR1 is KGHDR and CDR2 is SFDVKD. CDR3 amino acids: CATSQSRGELFF. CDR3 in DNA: TGTGCCACCAGCCAAAGTCGCGGGGAGCTGTTTTTT.

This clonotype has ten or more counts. CDR3 in amino acids: CASSVAWDGANVLTF. CDR3 nucleotides: TGTGCCAGCAGCGTAGCATGGGACGGGGCCAACGTCCTGACTTTC. The rearrangement uses TRBV9 and TRBJ2-6; D tentatively reads TRBD1 or TRBD2 (5 bases each). Trimming pared 0 bases from V and 4 bases from J, leaving 8 bases between. The CDR3 consists of 15 residues. Per germline, CDR1 SGDLS and CDR2 YYNGEE.

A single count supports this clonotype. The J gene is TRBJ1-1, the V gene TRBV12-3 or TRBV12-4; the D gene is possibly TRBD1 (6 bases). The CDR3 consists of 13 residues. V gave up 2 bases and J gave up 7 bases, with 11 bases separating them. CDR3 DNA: TGTGCCAGCAGTTTATGGGGGCATAGTGAAGCTTTCTTT. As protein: CASSLWGHSEAFF.

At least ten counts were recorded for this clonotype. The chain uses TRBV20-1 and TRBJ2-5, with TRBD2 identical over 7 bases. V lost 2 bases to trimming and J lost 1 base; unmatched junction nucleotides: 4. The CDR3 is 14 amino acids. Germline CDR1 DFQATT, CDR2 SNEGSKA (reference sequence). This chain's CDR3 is CSARTGEGQETQYF. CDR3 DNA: TGCAGTGCTAGAACGGGGGAGGGCCAAGAGACCCAGTACTTC.

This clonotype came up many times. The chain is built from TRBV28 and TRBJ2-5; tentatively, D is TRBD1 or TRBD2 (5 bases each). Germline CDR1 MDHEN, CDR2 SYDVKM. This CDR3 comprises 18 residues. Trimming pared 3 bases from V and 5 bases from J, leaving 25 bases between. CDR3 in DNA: TGTGCCAGCAGTTTTATGGGTACCGGGACCCGAACGGGGGAGACCCAGTACTTC. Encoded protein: CASSFMGTGTRTGETQYF.

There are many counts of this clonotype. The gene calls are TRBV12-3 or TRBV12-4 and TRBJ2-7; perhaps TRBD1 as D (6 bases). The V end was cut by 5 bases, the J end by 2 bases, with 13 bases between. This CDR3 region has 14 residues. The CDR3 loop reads CASSKLGGPYEQYF. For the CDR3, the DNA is TGTGCCAGCAGTAAATTAGGGGGACCCTACGAGCAGTACTTC.

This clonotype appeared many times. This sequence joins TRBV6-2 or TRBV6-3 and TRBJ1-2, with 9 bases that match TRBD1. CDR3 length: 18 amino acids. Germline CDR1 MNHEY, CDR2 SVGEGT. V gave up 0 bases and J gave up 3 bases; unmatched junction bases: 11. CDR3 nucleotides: TGTGCCAGCAGTTACTCGAGGACAGGGGCCACGGAAGACTATGGCTACACCTTC. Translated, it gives CASSYSRTGATEDYGYTF.

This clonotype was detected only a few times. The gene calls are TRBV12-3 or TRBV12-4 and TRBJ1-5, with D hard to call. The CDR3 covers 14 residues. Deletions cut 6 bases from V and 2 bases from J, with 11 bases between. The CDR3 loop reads CASSHGIGNQPQHF. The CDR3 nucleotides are TGTGCCAGCAGCCACGGGATAGGCAATCAGCCCCAGCATTTT.

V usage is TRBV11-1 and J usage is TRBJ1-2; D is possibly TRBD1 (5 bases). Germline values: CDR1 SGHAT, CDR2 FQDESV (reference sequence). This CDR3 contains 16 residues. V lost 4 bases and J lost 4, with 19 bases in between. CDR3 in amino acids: CASSSPSEGRGYGYTF. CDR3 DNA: TGTGCCAGCAGCTCTCCGAGTGAGGGGCGCGGCTATGGCTACACCTTC.

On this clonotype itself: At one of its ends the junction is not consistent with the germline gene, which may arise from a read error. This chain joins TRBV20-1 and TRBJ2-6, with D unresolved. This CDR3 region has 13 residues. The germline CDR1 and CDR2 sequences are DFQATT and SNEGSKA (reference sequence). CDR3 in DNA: TGCAGTGCCTTTACAGATGGGTCCAACGTTCTGACTTTC. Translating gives CSAFTDGSNVLTF.

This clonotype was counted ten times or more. CDR3 bases: TGTGCCAGCAGTTCCCTTCCCGAGAGTCACATTCAGTACTTC. Translation: CASSSLPESHIQYF. The genes are TRBV28 and TRBJ2-4; D gene unclear. In germline, CDR1 is MDHEN, CDR2 SYDVKM. Trimming removed 4 bases at V and 8 bases at J, with 15 bases between. The CDR3 sequence is 14 residues long.

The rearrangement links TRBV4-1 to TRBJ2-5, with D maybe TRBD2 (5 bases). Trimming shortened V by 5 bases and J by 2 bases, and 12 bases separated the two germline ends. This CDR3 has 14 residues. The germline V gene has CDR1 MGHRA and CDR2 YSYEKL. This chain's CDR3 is CASSFGLGQETQYF. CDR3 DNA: TGCGCCAGCAGCTTCGGACTGGGACAAGAGACCCAGTACTTC.

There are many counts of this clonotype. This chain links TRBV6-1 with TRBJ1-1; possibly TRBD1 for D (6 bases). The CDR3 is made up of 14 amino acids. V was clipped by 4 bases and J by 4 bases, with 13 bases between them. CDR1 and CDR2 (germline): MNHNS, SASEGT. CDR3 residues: CASSGYREGTEAFF. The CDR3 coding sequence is TGTGCCAGCAGTGGATACAGGGAGGGCACTGAAGCTTTCTTT.

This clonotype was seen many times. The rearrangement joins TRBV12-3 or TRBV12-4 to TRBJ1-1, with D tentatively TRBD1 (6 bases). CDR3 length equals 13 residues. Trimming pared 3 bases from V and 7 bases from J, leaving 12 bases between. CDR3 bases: TGTGCCAGCAGTTTGGGTCGACAGGTTGAAGCTTTCTTT. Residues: CASSLGRQVEAFF.

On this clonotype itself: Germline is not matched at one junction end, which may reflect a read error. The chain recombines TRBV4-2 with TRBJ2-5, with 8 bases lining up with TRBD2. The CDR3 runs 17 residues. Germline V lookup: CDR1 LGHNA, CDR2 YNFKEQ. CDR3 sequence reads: CASSPPGLAGPGETKYF. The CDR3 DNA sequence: TGTGCCAGCAGCCCCCCGGGGCTAGCGGGTCCAGGAGAGACCAAGTACTTC.

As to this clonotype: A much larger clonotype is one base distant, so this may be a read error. CDR3 in amino acids: CATGPGPEKLLF. The CDR3 DNA is TGTGCCACTGGGCCCGGGCCCGAAAAACTGTTGTTT. The chain links TRBV10-3 to TRBJ1-4; no firm D call. The CDR3 is 12 amino acids. Germline CDR1 ENHRY, CDR2 SYGVKD.

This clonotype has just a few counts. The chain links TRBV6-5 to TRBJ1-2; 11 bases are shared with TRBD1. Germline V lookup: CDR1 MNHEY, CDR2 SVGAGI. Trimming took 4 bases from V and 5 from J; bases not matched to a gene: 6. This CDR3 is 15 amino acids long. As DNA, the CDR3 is TGTGCCAGCAGTTTGGGACAGGGGGACCCTTATGGCTACACCTTC. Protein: CASSLGQGDPYGYTF.